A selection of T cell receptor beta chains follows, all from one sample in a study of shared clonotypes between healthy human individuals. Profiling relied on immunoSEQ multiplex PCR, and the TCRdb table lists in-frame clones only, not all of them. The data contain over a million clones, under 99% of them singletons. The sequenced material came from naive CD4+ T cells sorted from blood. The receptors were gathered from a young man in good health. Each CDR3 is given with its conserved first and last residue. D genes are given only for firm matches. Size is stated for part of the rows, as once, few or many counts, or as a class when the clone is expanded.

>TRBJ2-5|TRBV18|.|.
CASSPIEEKTQYF
TGTGCCAGCTCACCGATTGAGGAGAAGACCCAGTACTTC
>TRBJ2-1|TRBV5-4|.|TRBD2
CASTQAGTSGIEQFF
TGTGCCAGCACCCAGGCCGGGACTAGCGGGATTGAGCAGTTCTTC
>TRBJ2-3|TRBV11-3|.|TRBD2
CASSRGTSGATDTQYF
TGTGCCAGCAGCCGAGGGACTAGTGGTGCCACAGATACGCAGTATTTT
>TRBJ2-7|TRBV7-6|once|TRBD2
CASSLPTSGRDYEQYF
TGTGCCAGCAGCTTACCGACTAGCGGGAGAGACTACGAGCAGTACTTC
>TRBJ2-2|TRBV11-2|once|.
CASSLVSSSRNTGELFF
TGTGCCAGCAGCTTAGTCTCCTCTAGCAGAAACACCGGGGAGCTGTTTTTT
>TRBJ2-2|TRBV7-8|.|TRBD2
CASTVLAGAGGELFF
TGTGCCAGCACCGTCCTAGCGGGAGCGGGCGGGGAGCTGTTTTTT
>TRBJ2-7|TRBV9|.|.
CASSGGLFGYEQYF
TGTGCCAGCAGCGGGGGACTCTTCGGTTACGAGCAGTACTTC
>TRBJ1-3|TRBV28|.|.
CASSLRALDSKRNTIYF
TGTGCCAGCAGTTTGCGAGCCTTGGACAGTAAAAGAAACACCATATATTTT
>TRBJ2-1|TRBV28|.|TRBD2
CASSFFRELAVEQFF
TGTGCCAGCAGTTTCTTTAGAGAACTAGCGGTTGAGCAGTTCTTC
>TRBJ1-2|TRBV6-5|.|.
CASSYSTLATYGYTF
TGTGCCAGCAGTTACTCGACCTTGGCTACTTATGGCTACACCTTC
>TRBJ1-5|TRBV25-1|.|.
CASRGAGAGQPQHF
TGTGCCAGCCGGGGAGCTGGGGCTGGGCAGCCCCAGCATTTT
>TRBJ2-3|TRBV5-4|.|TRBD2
CASSLAGGRDTQYF
TGTGCCAGCAGTTTAGCGGGAGGGCGGGATACGCAGTATTTT
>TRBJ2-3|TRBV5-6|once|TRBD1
CASSLVQGARDTQYF
TGTGCCAGCAGCTTGGTACAGGGGGCAAGAGATACGCAGTATTTT
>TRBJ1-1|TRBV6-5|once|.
CASSSQGRTEAFF
TGTGCCAGCAGTTCTCAGGGCAGGACTGAAGCTTTCTTT
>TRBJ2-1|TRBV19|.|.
CASRRDAYNEQFF
TGTGCCAGTAGGCGGGACGCCTACAATGAGCAGTTCTTC
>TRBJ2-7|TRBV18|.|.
CASSPLGKMQGSYEQYF
TGTGCCAGCTCACCACTCGGTAAGATGCAGGGCTCCTACGAGCAGTACTTC
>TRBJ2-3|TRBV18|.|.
CASSPPIRTDTQYF
TGTGCCAGCTCACCACCGATCCGTACAGATACGCAGTATTTT
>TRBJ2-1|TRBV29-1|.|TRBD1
CSVEDTGGAYNEQFF
TGCAGCGTCGAAGACACAGGGGGCGCCTACAATGAGCAGTTCTTC
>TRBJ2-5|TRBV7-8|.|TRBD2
CASSLAGGYWVEETQYF
TGTGCCAGCAGCTTAGCCGGGGGGTATTGGGTGGAGGAGACCCAGTACTTC
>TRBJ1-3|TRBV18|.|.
CASSPQSSGNTIYF
TGTGCCAGCTCACCACAGAGCTCTGGAAACACCATATATTTT
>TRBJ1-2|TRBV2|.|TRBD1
CASREIDRDYGYTF
TGTGCCAGCAGAGAGATTGACAGGGACTATGGCTACACCTTC
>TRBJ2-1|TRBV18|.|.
CASSKARQHGISYNEQFF
TGTGCCAGCTCAAAAGCCCGACAACACGGGATCTCCTACAATGAGCAGTTCTTC
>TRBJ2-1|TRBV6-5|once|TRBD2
CATCRLAGRYNEQFF
TGTGCCACCTGTAGATTAGCGGGACGGTACAATGAGCAGTTCTTC
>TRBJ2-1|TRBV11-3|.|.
CASSLVGLQDQYNEQFF
TGTGCCAGCAGCTTAGTGGGACTTCAAGACCAATACAATGAGCAGTTCTTC
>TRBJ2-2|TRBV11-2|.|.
CASSSLQGTGELFF
TGTGCCAGCAGCTCCCTCCAGGGCACCGGGGAGCTGTTTTTT
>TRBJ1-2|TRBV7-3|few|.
CASSFAGNYGYTF
TGTGCCAGCAGCTTCGCGGGGAATTATGGCTACACCTTC
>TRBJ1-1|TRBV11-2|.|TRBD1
CASTRNWDRVNTEAFF
TGTGCCAGCACCCGAAACTGGGACAGGGTGAACACTGAAGCTTTCTTT
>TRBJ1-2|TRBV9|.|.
CASSGWTSYGYTF
TGTGCCAGCAGCGGTTGGACGAGCTATGGCTACACCTTC
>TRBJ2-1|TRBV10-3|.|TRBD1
CAIGGQGNNEQFF
TGTGCCATCGGAGGACAGGGTAACAATGAGCAGTTCTTC